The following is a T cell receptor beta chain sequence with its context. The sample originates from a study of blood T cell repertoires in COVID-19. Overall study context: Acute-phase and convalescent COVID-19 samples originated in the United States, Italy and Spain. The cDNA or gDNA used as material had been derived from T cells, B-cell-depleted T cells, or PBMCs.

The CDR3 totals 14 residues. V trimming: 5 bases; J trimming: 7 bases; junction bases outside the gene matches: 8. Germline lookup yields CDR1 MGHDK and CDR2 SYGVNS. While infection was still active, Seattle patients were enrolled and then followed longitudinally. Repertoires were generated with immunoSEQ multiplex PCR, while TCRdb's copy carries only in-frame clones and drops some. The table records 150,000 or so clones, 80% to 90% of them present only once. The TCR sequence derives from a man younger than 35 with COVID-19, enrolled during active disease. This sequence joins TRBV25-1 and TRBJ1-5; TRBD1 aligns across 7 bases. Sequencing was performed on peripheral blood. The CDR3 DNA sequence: TGTGCCAGCAGTAGGGGGACAGCAGCACAGCCCCAGCATTTT. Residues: CASSRGTAAQPQHF.